This T cell receptor (beta chain) came from a study of blood T cell repertoires in COVID-19. V was trimmed by 3 bases and J by 7 bases, leaving 15 bases between them. The V gene's germline CDR1 is LNHDA and CDR2 SQIVND (reference sequence). The CDR3 covers 15 residues. Original analysis: Amplification of reference gene primers provided the estimated nucleated cell counts. Sequenced by immunoSEQ multiplex PCR; TCRdb stores in-frame clones only, minus some. V and J calls plus clone size are reproduced from that table; the DNA served to infer D and trimming. The sample has roughly 200,000 clones; 70% to 85% are singletons. This study enrolled people aged roughly 18 to 89 from around 25 US geographic areas. The table lists this clone with a few counts.

This sequence joins TRBV19 and TRBJ2-2; D remains ambiguous. Sequencing was done on a sample of PBMCs or T cells enriched from blood (not recorded which). This TCR derives from a woman in her sixties with acute COVID-19. CDR3: CASSIPQVYGGELFF. The CDR3 bases are TGTGCCAGTAGTATTCCGCAGGTATATGGCGGGGAGCTGTTTTTT.